Each of the 2 T cell receptor beta chains below was sequenced from the same sample in a study of PD-1 blockade in classical Hodgkin lymphoma. Time point noted: cycle 4 day 1 (C4D1), after more than five weeks of nivolumab. Relapse after autologous stem cell transplantation occurred in every patient, and brentuximab vedotin exposure varied. The protocol was immunoSEQ multiplex PCR, while the TCRdb copy is restricted to in-frame clones and leaves out a portion. The repertoire holds about 23,000 clones, with approximately 90% as singletons. This sample comprised peripheral blood mononuclear cells (PBMCs), obtained before the fourth cycle of nivolumab. The receptors here all came from a human donor with classical Hodgkin lymphoma.

The chain links TRBV7-2 to TRBJ2-7; D might be TRBD1 (6 bases). Deletions cut 5 bases from V and 2 bases from J, with 7 bases between. The germline V gene encodes CDR1 SGHTA and CDR2 FQGNSA. The CDR3 has 12 residues. The CDR3 loop reads CASSRDTYEQYF. CDR3 nucleotides: TGTGCCAGCAGCCGGGACACCTACGAGCAGTACTTC.

This chain links TRBV9 with TRBJ2-1, with D possibly TRBD2 on 7 matching bases. The germline V and J ends were trimmed by 3 bases and 7 bases, with 14 bases remaining between them. The CDR3 is made up of 14 amino acids. Germline V CDR1 and CDR2: SGDLS, YYNGEE. CDR3 sequence: CASSDGGGGNEQFF. CDR3 in DNA: TGTGCCAGCAGCGACGGCGGGGGCGGGAATGAGCAGTTCTTC.